The 19 T cell receptor beta chains below come from one sample, sequenced in a study of blood T cell repertoires in COVID-19. Measured with immunoSEQ multiplex PCR; TCRdb has only the in-frame clones, and not every one. Of around 64,000 clones listed, over 75% are singletons. Sequencing used peripheral blood. The receptors come from a man aged 45-65 years with active COVID-19.

The chain links TRBV28 to TRBJ2-5; a weak D match, TRBD1 (8 bases). The germline V gene encodes CDR1 MDHEN and CDR2 SYDVKM. V shed 6 bases and J shed 2 bases, with 13 bases lying between them. This CDR3 has 14 amino acids. The CDR3 region is CASSLQGGQETQYF. Here the CDR3 DNA reads TGTGCCAGCAGCCTACAGGGGGGGCAAGAGACCCAGTACTTC.

This clone was seen a single time. The chain recombines TRBV2 with TRBJ1-5; 10 bases match TRBD1. The length of the CDR3 is 19 residues. Germline trimming cut 3 bases from V and 0 bases from J; bases unmatched to any gene: 11. The V gene's germline CDR1 is SNHLY and CDR2 FYNNEI. DNA of the CDR3: TGTGCCAGCAGTGAGGGACAGGGGACGCAATCCTATAGCAATCAGCCCCAGCATTTT. Its protein product is CASSEGQGTQSYSNQPQHF.

The CDR3 nucleotides read TGTGCCAGCAGACCCAGGTACTCTGGAAACACCATATATTTT. This encodes CASRPRYSGNTIYF. The V call is TRBV6-5, the J call TRBJ1-3; D not resolved. CDR1 and CDR2 from the germline V gene are MNHEY and SVGAGI. This CDR3 is built from 14 residues. Trimming left V 6 bases short and J 0 bases short, with 9 bases between.

This rearrangement joins TRBV7-3 to TRBJ2-3, with D possibly being TRBD1 (5 bases). The germline V and J ends were trimmed by 1 base and 2 bases, with 25 bases remaining between them. Germline assignment: CDR1 SGHTA and CDR2 FQGTGA. The CDR3 sequence is 20 residues long. The CDR3 nucleotides are TGTGCCAGCAGCTTAAACTTTCTTAGGCTTGGCAGGGAACACACAGATACGCAGTATTTT. It codes for CASSLNFLRLGREHTDTQYF. Based on the CDR3 plus reference TRBV7-3 and TRBJ2-3, the full variable domain is GAGVSQTPSNKVTEKGKYVELRCDPISGHTALYWYRQSLGQGPEFLIYFQGTGAADDSGLPNDRFFAVRPEGSVSTLKIQRTERGDSAVYLCASSLNFLRLGREHTDTQYFGPGTRLTVL.

The chain links TRBV9 to TRBJ2-1, with TRBD2 matching 9 bases. With 3 bases clipped from V and 6 bases from J, the junction kept 7 bases outside the gene matches. Germline V gene data show CDR1 as SGDLS and CDR2 as YYNGEE. CDR3 length: 15 amino acids. CDR3 DNA: TGTGCCAGCAGCGGTAGCGGGAGTGATCCCAATGAGCAGTTCTTC. This codes for CASSGSGSDPNEQFF.

The J gene is TRBJ1-5, the V gene TRBV10-1; D unclear. V shed 0 bases and J shed 1 base, with 13 bases lying between them. Germline V lookup: CDR1 WNHNN, CDR2 SYGVQD (reference sequence). This CDR3 is 17 amino acids long. The CDR3: CASSESVSEESNQPQHF. The CDR3 bases are TGCGCCAGCAGTGAGTCAGTGTCAGAGGAGAGCAATCAGCCCCAGCATTTT.

V usage is TRBV5-1 and J usage is TRBJ2-2; 8 positions match TRBD2. Germline V gene lookup returns CDR1 SGHRS and CDR2 YFSETQ. V gave up 2 bases and J gave up 1 base; unmatched junction bases: 7. The CDR3 has 17 residues. Here the CDR3 DNA reads TGCGCCAGCAGCTTTTACCTAGCGGGCCAGAACACCGGGGAGCTGTTTTTT. Amino acids: CASSFYLAGQNTGELFF.

The chain employs TRBV24-1 and TRBJ2-5; 11 nucleotides align to TRBD2. From germline, CDR1 is KGHDR and CDR2 SFDVKD. The CDR3 is made up of 16 amino acids. V lost 2 bases and J lost 5; bases outside the gene matches: 6. The CDR3 here is CATSDYPSGGLETQYF. CDR3 nucleotide sequence: TGTGCCACCAGTGATTACCCTAGCGGGGGGTTGGAGACCCAGTACTTC.

The chain joins TRBV27 to TRBJ2-2; TRBD2 matches 7 bases. V gave up 6 bases and J gave up 8 bases; unmatched junction bases: 12. The CDR3 has 15 residues. Per the germline V gene, CDR1 is MNHEY and CDR2 is SMNVEV (reference sequence). The CDR3 DNA follows: TGTGCCAGCAGCTCCACTAGACTAGCTTCTGGGGAGCTGTTTTTT. The encoded protein is CASSSTRLASGELFF.

In this sample, this clone turned up once. The rearrangement links TRBV9 to TRBJ2-1, with TRBD2 as a possible D gene (5 bases). Germline lookup yields CDR1 SGDLS and CDR2 YYNGEE. Trimming took off 4 bases at V and 6 bases at J, with 11 bases between the two ends. The CDR3 has 13 residues. The DNA of the CDR3 is TGTGCCAGCAGCCCAGACTATCTCAATGAGCAGTTCTTC. Encoded protein: CASSPDYLNEQFF.

The chain recombines TRBV5-6 with TRBJ2-7; 8 bases line up with TRBD2. CDR1 SGHDT and CDR2 YYEEEE come from the germline V gene. The ends lost 1 base at V and 3 bases at J; junction bases unmatched: 3. The CDR3 runs 14 residues. Here the CDR3 reads CASSLWAGGYEQYF. The DNA for the CDR3 is TGTGCCAGCAGCTTGTGGGCGGGGGGCTACGAGCAGTACTTC.

The V call is TRBV6-5, the J call TRBJ2-1; TRBD2 matches at 7 bases. The J segment lost 7 bases and the V segment lost 0 bases, leaving 9 bases of the junction unmatched. From germline, CDR1 is MNHEY and CDR2 SVGAGI. This CDR3 comprises 16 residues. Here the CDR3 reads CASSYSYPGGKNEQFF. CDR3 sequence (DNA): TGTGCCAGCAGTTACTCGTACCCGGGAGGAAAGAATGAGCAGTTCTTC.

V and J are TRBV19 and TRBJ1-2; no clear D gene. The length of the CDR3 is 14 residues. Trimming removed 3 bases from V and 4 bases from J, with 12 bases in between. Germline V lookup: CDR1 LNHDA, CDR2 SQIVND (reference sequence). The CDR3 protein is CASSITSVVYGYTF. The CDR3 DNA sequence: TGTGCCAGTAGTATCACATCTGTTGTCTATGGCTACACCTTC.

The chain couples TRBV9 to TRBJ2-3; tentatively, D is TRBD2 (6 bases). The length of the CDR3 is 15 residues. The germline gives CDR1 SGDLS, CDR2 YYNGEE. V lost 0 bases and J lost 2, with 10 bases in between. The CDR3, as DNA: TGTGCCAGCAGCGTAGGGGCGGGAATCACAGATACGCAGTATTTT. It codes for CASSVGAGITDTQYF.

CDR3 residues: CATPFGKHGRLWLHLTHGYGYTF. The DNA for the CDR3 is TGTGCCACCCCCTTCGGGAAACACGGACGACTATGGCTACACCTTACCCACGGCTATGGCTACACCTTC. The chain has TRBV21-1 and TRBJ1-2. TRBV21-1 is a documented pseudogene. This CDR3 has 23 residues.

The CDR3, as DNA: TGTGCCAGTAGCACCCGACAGGGGGCTAGCACTGAAGCTTTCTTT. The encoded protein is CASSTRQGASTEAFF. The genes are TRBV19 and TRBJ1-1; the match to TRBD1 covers 10 bases. Germline-derived CDR1 and CDR2 are LNHDA and SQIVND (reference sequence). CDR3 length equals 15 residues. V was pared by 6 bases and J by 4 bases, with 8 bases of the junction left unmatched. The full variable domain, rest sourced from reference TRBV19 and TRBJ1-1, is DGGITQSPKYLFRKEGQNVTLSCEQNLNHDAMYWYRQDPGQGLRLIYYSQIVNDFQKGDIAEGYSVSREKKESFPLTVTSAQKNPTAFYLCASSTRQGASTEAFFGQGTRLTVV.

This rearrangement joins TRBV11-2 to TRBJ2-2; 10 nucleotides agree with TRBD1. Unmatched junction bases numbered 10, after V lost 2 bases and J lost 7 bases. Germline V gene data show CDR1 as SGHAT and CDR2 as FQNNGV. CDR3 length: 17 amino acids. The CDR3 coding sequence is TGTGCCAGCAGCTTACGGCCGGGACAGGGGCTAAACGGGGAGCTGTTTTTT. Translated, it gives CASSLRPGQGLNGELFF.

About this clone: The junction shows a germline mismatch at one end, possibly a read error. V and J are TRBV7-2 and TRBJ2-2; 8 bases match TRBD2. Germline CDR1 reads SGHTA; CDR2 reads FQGNSA. The CDR3 spans 12 residues. CDR3 protein: CASSSRSRGGTF. The CDR3 DNA reads TGTGCCAGCAGCTCGAGGTCTCGGGGGGGGACTTTT. Together with reference TRBV7-2 and TRBJ2-2, the CDR3 gives the full variable domain: GAGVSQSPSNKVTEKGKDVELRCDPISGHTALYWYRQSLGQGLEFLIYFQGNSAPDKSGLPSDRFSAERTGGSVSTLTIQRTQQEDSAVYLCASSSRSRGGTFGEGSRLTVL.

The rearrangement uses TRBV5-1 and TRBJ2-1; TRBD2 might be the D (7 bases). CDR1 is SGHRS and CDR2 is YFSETQ in the germline V gene. The CDR3 extends over 14 amino acids. The germline V and J ends were trimmed by 5 bases and 6 bases, with 15 bases remaining between them. DNA for the CDR3: TGCGCCAGCAGTTCGGGGGGCTATGCCAATGAGCAGTTCTTC. This translates into CASSSGGYANEQFF. Full variable domain (remainder filled in from reference TRBV5-1 and TRBJ2-1): KAGVTQTPRYLIKTRGQQVTLSCSPISGHRSVSWYQQTPGQGLQFLFEYFSETQRNKGNFPGRFSGRQFSNSRSEMNVSTLELGDSALYLCASSSGGYANEQFFGPGTRLTVL.